These 30 T cell receptor beta chains were sequenced from one sample in a study of Graves' ophthalmopathy and Graves' hyperthyroidism. RNA transcripts were the source from which TCR beta CDR3 regions were amplified. The first-round RT-PCR employed HTBI primers together with the Qiagen OneStep RT-PCR kit. A multiplex PCR was then performed as the second round. TCRdb re-derived calls from the multiplex PCR reads in MiXCR, one entry per CDR3 protein. The sample holds approximately 700,000 distinct CDR3 sequences, 40% seen once. Specimen: peripheral blood. The receptors stem from an adult man with Graves' ophthalmopathy.

This chain links TRBV25-1 with TRBJ2-7; no reliable D call. Germline CDR1 reads MGHDK; CDR2 reads SYGVNS. There are 12 residues in the CDR3. Trimming stripped 3 bases from V and 7 bases from J, with 10 bases between. In nucleotides, the CDR3 is TGTGCCAGCAGTGAGGACGTGATGGAGCAGTACTTC. It specifies CASSEDVMEQYF.

This clonotype was found a few times. The rearrangement uses TRBV19 and TRBJ2-7; 9 bases map to TRBD2. V gave up 3 bases and J gave up 2 bases; unmatched junction bases: 11. Germline values: CDR1 LNHDA, CDR2 SQIVND (reference sequence). This CDR3 spans 17 amino acids. In DNA form, the CDR3 reads TGTGCCAGTAGTATTGCGACTAGCGGAGGGTTGGCCTACGAGCAGTACTTC. Protein sequence: CASSIATSGGLAYEQYF.

This clonotype was picked up a small number of times. The junction departs from germline at one end; a sequencing error may be responsible. The chain uses TRBV5-6 and TRBJ2-7, with 11 bases matching TRBD1. CDR3 length: 14 amino acids. The germline V gene has CDR1 SGHDT and CDR2 YYEEEE. CDR3 loop: CASSLGQGDHEQYF. In nucleotides, the CDR3 is TGTGCCAGCAGTTTGGGACAGGGGGACCACGAGCAGTACTTC.

This clonotype was seen repeatedly, ten times or more. CDR3: CATSDELGTRPGELFF. DNA of the CDR3: TGTGCCACCAGTGATGAACTCGGGACACGGCCCGGGGAGCTGTTTTTT. The chain links TRBV24-1 to TRBJ2-2, with D perhaps TRBD1 (6 bases). From germline, CDR1 is KGHDR and CDR2 SFDVKD. The germline V and J ends were trimmed by 3 bases and 6 bases, with 16 bases remaining between them. The CDR3 has 16 amino acids.

This clonotype was picked up a small number of times. One junction end disagrees with the germline gene, perhaps due to a read error. This rearrangement joins TRBV7-2 to TRBJ1-1; D is ambiguous. CDR1 is SGHTA, CDR2 FQGNSA, per germline. The CDR3 consists of 14 residues. CDR3 protein: CASSHRGRNTEAFF. The CDR3 bases are TGCGCCAGCAGCCATCGCGGCAGGAACACTGAAGCTTTCTTT.

This chain uses TRBV19 with TRBJ1-1, with TRBD1 matching 7 bases. The V gene end was trimmed by 4 bases and the J gene end by 5 bases; junction bases not matched to a gene: 4. This CDR3 has 13 residues. The germline V gene has CDR1 LNHDA and CDR2 SQIVND (reference sequence). Here the CDR3 reads CASSTPQGTEAFF. The CDR3 bases are TGTGCCAGTAGTACCCCACAGGGGACTGAAGCTTTCTTT.

This chain's CDR3 is CASSFGSYSYEQYF. CDR3 sequence (DNA): TGTGCCAGCAGTTTCGGCTCCTACTCCTACGAGCAGTACTTC. The V and J genes are TRBV27 and TRBJ2-7; D gene uncertain. Germline CDR1 MNHEY, CDR2 SMNVEV (reference sequence). CDR3 size: 14 residues. Trimming took off 3 bases at V and 0 bases at J, with 9 bases between the two ends.

The V and J genes are TRBV2 and TRBJ1-2, with 7 bases that match TRBD1. The ends lost 6 bases at V and 4 bases at J; junction bases unmatched: 11. The CDR3 extends over 15 amino acids. CDR1 and CDR2 from the germline V gene are SNHLY and FYNNEI. The CDR3 coding sequence is TGTGCCAGCAGGGGTCTGACAGGGAAAAGCTATGGCTACACCTTC. This encodes CASRGLTGKSYGYTF.

This clonotype was observed a handful of times. At one of its ends the junction is not consistent with the germline gene, which may arise from a read error. The rearrangement joins TRBV20-1 to TRBJ1-1; 7 bases are shared with TRBD1. The CDR3 extends over 15 amino acids. Per the germline V gene, CDR1 is DFQATT and CDR2 is SNEGSKA (reference sequence). The CDR3 coding sequence is TGCAGTGCTCGAGATCGGACAGGCCGAAGGCCTGAAGCTTTCTTT. Its translation is CSARDRTGRRPEAFF.

This clonotype was seen ten or more times. The chain joins TRBV19 to TRBJ1-2; 7 nucleotides align to TRBD1. Unmatched junction bases numbered 7, after V lost 4 bases and J lost 2 bases. Germline V gene data show CDR1 as LNHDA and CDR2 as SQIVND (reference sequence). This CDR3 has 15 residues. The CDR3 DNA reads as TGTGCCAGTAGTACTGGTGGACAGGCAAACTATGGCTACACCTTC. Translating gives CASSTGGQANYGYTF. Looking up the rest from reference TRBV19 and TRBJ1-2 gives the full variable domain: DGGITQSPKYLFRKEGQNVTLSCEQNLNHDAMYWYRQDPGQGLRLIYYSQIVNDFQKGDIAEGYSVSREKKESFPLTVTSAQKNPTAFYLCASSTGGQANYGYTFGSGTRLTVV.

This clonotype has just a few counts. This chain joins TRBV24-1 and TRBJ2-7, with TRBD2 as a possible D gene (5 bases). This CDR3 spans 13 amino acids. Trimming removed 6 bases at V and 3 bases at J, with 11 bases between. In germline, CDR1 is KGHDR, CDR2 SFDVKD. As DNA, the CDR3 is TGTGCCACCAGTAGAGGGAAATACTACGAGCAGTACTTC. This translates into CATSRGKYYEQYF.

This clonotype has at least ten counts. The chain links TRBV7-9 to TRBJ1-1, with D maybe TRBD1 (5 bases). The CDR3 extends over 14 amino acids. Trimming shortened V by 5 bases and J by 4 bases, and 14 bases separated the two germline ends. CDR1 is SEHNR and CDR2 is FQNEAQ in the germline V gene (reference sequence). The CDR3 loop is CASSETEILTEAFF. The CDR3 nucleotides read TGTGCCAGCAGCGAGACAGAGATCCTCACTGAAGCTTTCTTT.

The chain is built from TRBV6-5 and TRBJ1-1; no reliable D call. CDR3 length: 13 amino acids. Germline CDR1 is MNHEY and CDR2 is SVGAGI. The V gene lost 7 bases and the J gene lost 1 base, with 10 bases spanning the gap. Written as DNA, the CDR3 is TGTGCCAGCATCCTGGCGGGGAACACTGAAGCTTTCTTT. Amino acid sequence: CASILAGNTEAFF.

The chain links TRBV7-2 to TRBJ2-7; 7 bases are shared with TRBD2. The CDR3 length is 16 residues. CDR1 is SGHTA, CDR2 FQGNSA, per germline. With 3 bases clipped from V and 0 bases from J, the junction kept 8 bases outside the gene matches. The CDR3 DNA sequence: TGTGCCAGCAGCTTCAAGGCCAGCGGGAACTCCTACGAGCAGTACTTC. Translating it yields CASSFKASGNSYEQYF.

This chain links TRBV7-2 with TRBJ1-1; 7 bases line up with TRBD1. The CDR3 is 14 residues long. Losses at the gene ends were 3 bases for V and 4 bases for J; bases not matched to a gene: 5. CDR1 and CDR2 (germline): SGHTA, FQGNSA. The CDR3 bases are TGTGCCAGCAGCTTCAAGACAGGGACCACTGAAGCTTTCTTT. It codes for CASSFKTGTTEAFF.

A word on this clonotype: Being one base from a much bigger clone, this may be a read error. The chain joins TRBV20-1 to TRBJ1-3; D possibly corresponds to TRBD1 (6 bases). V lost 2 bases and J 3 bases, leaving 8 bases between the germline ends. CDR1 and CDR2 from the germline V gene are DFQATT and SNEGSKA (reference sequence). This CDR3 contains 13 residues. The CDR3 region has the DNA TGCAGTGCTAGACCAGGGGTTGGAAACACCATATATTTT. Amino acids: CSARPGVGNTIYF.

This clonotype was recorded a few times. The chain links TRBV10-3 to TRBJ1-2; tentative D call: TRBD1 (5 bases). The V and J ends lost 10 bases and 0 bases respectively, with 15 bases between them. The CDR3 has 14 residues. CDR1 and CDR2 (germline): ENHRY, SYGVKD. For the CDR3, the DNA is TGTGCCAGCAGCACAGGACCTACTAACTATGGCTACACCTTC. It is translated as CASSTGPTNYGYTF.

A note on this clonotype: A read error may explain this, as a much larger clone is one base away. The chain uses TRBV19 and TRBJ1-2, with a tentative D call TRBD1 (6 bases). The germline V gene encodes CDR1 LNHDA and CDR2 SQIVND (reference sequence). The CDR3 has 13 residues. Here the CDR3 DNA reads TGTGCCAGTAGTATTGCAGGGGTCGATGGCTGCACCTTC. Its translation: CASSIAGVDGCTF.

The V call is TRBV9, the J call TRBJ2-7; 7 nucleotides line up with TRBD1. J was trimmed by 3 bases and V by 4 bases; bases with no gene match: 16. Germline-derived CDR1 and CDR2 are SGDLS and YYNGEE. CDR3 length: 17 amino acids. The CDR3 reads CASSSARAGTVSYEQYF. Here the CDR3 DNA reads TGTGCCAGCAGCAGTGCTAGGGCCGGGACAGTAAGCTACGAGCAGTACTTC.

This clonotype showed up just once. V is TRBV16 and J is TRBJ1-4, with D hard to call. Germline V gene data show CDR1 as KGHSY and CDR2 as FQNENV. V was shortened by 0 bases and J by 4 bases, with 12 bases between the two germline ends. CDR3 length equals 16 residues. The CDR3 DNA is TGTGCCAGCAGCCAATCAGGAGGCGGACTTAATGAAAAACTGTTTTTT. Encoded protein: CASSQSGGGLNEKLFF.

V usage is TRBV19 and J usage is TRBJ2-7, with D hard to call. Per germline, CDR1 LNHDA and CDR2 SQIVND (reference sequence). The CDR3 sequence is 13 residues long. The V end lost 9 bases, the J end lost 1 base, and 13 bases lay between the germline ends. The CDR3 DNA sequence: TGTGCCAGGAGCCGAAAACGATCCTACGAGCAGTACTTC. This sequence encodes CARSRKRSYEQYF. The variable domain in full, with the rest retrieved from reference TRBV19 and TRBJ2-7, is DGGITQSPKYLFRKEGQNVTLSCEQNLNHDAMYWYRQDPGQGLRLIYYSQIVNDFQKGDIAEGYSVSREKKESFPLTVTSAQKNPTAFYLCARSRKRSYEQYFGPGTRLTVT.

This clonotype was counted at least ten times. The rearrangement uses TRBV12-3 or TRBV12-4 and TRBJ1-6; D is undetermined. V lost 6 bases and J lost 0, with 9 bases in between. The CDR3 length is 15 residues. CDR3 protein: CASRVRSSYNSPLHF. The DNA of the CDR3 is TGTGCCAGCAGGGTACGGTCCTCCTATAATTCACCCCTCCACTTT.

Comments on this clonotype: A read error may account for a junction end that differs from germline. V usage is TRBV7-9 and J usage is TRBJ2-7; the match to TRBD2 covers 7 bases. This CDR3 contains 15 residues. Germline V gene lookup returns CDR1 SEHNR and CDR2 FQNEAQ (reference sequence). For the CDR3, the DNA is TGTGCCAGCAGCCAGGGAGCGGGACTATTCTACAAGCAGTACTTC. Amino acid sequence: CASSQGAGLFYKQYF.

This clonotype was detected ten times or more. J is TRBJ1-5 and V is TRBV7-2; unclear D gene. V shed 0 bases and J shed 7 bases, with 10 bases lying between them. The CDR3 is 14 amino acids. The germline gives CDR1 SGHTA, CDR2 FQGNSA. Here the CDR3 DNA reads TGTGCCAGCAGCTTAGCGCCCTACGGGCAGCCCCAGCATTTT. It yields the protein CASSLAPYGQPQHF.

Of note for this clonotype: The junction and the germline gene differ at one end; a read error may be behind it. The CDR3 loop reads CASSPPAGYTF. The DNA of the CDR3 is TGTGCCAGCAGCCCACCGGCAGGCTACACCTTC. This chain connects TRBV5-1 to TRBJ1-2, with unresolved D. From germline, CDR1 is SGHRS and CDR2 YFSETQ. The CDR3 is 11 residues long. Variable domain in full (rest from reference TRBV5-1 and TRBJ1-2): KAGVTQTPRYLIKTRGQQVTLSCSPISGHRSVSWYQQTPGQGLQFLFEYFSETQRNKGNFPGRFSGRQFSNSRSEMNVSTLELGDSALYLCASSPPAGYTFGSGTRLTVV.

This clonotype has only a few counts. The chain couples TRBV4-1 to TRBJ1-1, with 7 bases lining up with TRBD1. CDR3 size: 15 residues. Germline CDR1 MGHRA, CDR2 YSYEKL. The V gene end was trimmed by 4 bases and the J gene end by 0 bases; junction bases not matched to a gene: 5. The CDR3 DNA follows: TGCGCCAGCAGCCGGACAGGTAACATGAACACTGAAGCTTTCTTT. Amino acid sequence: CASSRTGNMNTEAFF.

This clonotype was found a few times. The genes are TRBV20-1 and TRBJ1-5; TRBD1 is a possible D gene (6 bases). The CDR3 spans 13 residues. The V end was cut by 5 bases, the J end by 4 bases, with 12 bases between. CDR1 and CDR2 (germline): DFQATT, SNEGSKA (reference sequence). The CDR3 nucleotides read TGCAGTGCTCAGGGGCGCCGGAATCAGCCCCAGCATTTT. Translated: CSAQGRRNQPQHF.

Worth noting for this clonotype: Germline is not matched at one junction end, which may reflect a read error. The rearrangement joins TRBV10-3 to TRBJ1-1; D unresolved. Germline V gives CDR1 ENHRY, CDR2 SYGVKD. CDR3 length: 13 amino acids. In nucleotides, the CDR3 is TGTGCCGTCAGTGAGTCCGGAAACACTGAAGCTTTCTTT. It codes for CAVSESGNTEAFF.

As concerns this clonotype: The junction differs from germline at one of its ends, possibly a read error. J is TRBJ1-2 and V is TRBV19; possibly TRBD1 for D (6 bases). This CDR3 spans 15 amino acids. The germline CDR1 and CDR2 sequences are LNHDA and SQIVND (reference sequence). Here the CDR3 reads CASSPGHDSLYGCTF. CDR3 coding DNA: TGTGCCAGTAGTCCGGGACACGACAGCCTCTATGGCTGCACCTTC.

The chain combines TRBV20-1 with TRBJ1-1; 7 bases fit TRBD1. The trim removed 8 bases at V and 2 bases at J, leaving 5 bases unmatched. This CDR3 has 12 amino acids. Germline V gives CDR1 DFQATT, CDR2 SNEGSKA (reference sequence). CDR3 nucleotides: TGCAGTATCCGGGACAGCAACACTGAAGCTTTCTTT. This gives the protein CSIRDSNTEAFF.